The rows below give T cell receptor beta chains drawn from one sample of a study of blood T cells in healthy people across ages. TCRdb used MiXCR to reprocess the 5' RACE reads, holding one entry per CDR3 protein. The sample includes roughly 1,000,000 distinct CDR3 sequences, 20% to 25% of them seen just once. The same sample was also used in a study of T cells of mothers and their children.

Sequencing was done on a sample of blood. Receptors originate from a girl aged 2 to 9 in good health. Both conserved end residues are part of each CDR3. A D gene is named only where the DNA matches it firmly. Rows give clone size only sometimes, using once, few, many, or a class for an expanded clone.

abundance	d_gene	len	j_gene	v_gene	CDR3nt	CDR3aa
.	.	14	TRBJ2-7	TRBV6-1	TGTGCCAGCAGTGAAAAAACTGGGGCCTACGAGCAGTACTTC	CASSEKTGAYEQYF
.	TRBD1	15	TRBJ1-5	TRBV7-8	TGTGCCAGCAGCTTGAGGACAGGGGCCACAGATACGCAGCATTTT	CASSLRTGATDTQHF
few	TRBD2	15	TRBJ2-5	TRBV29-1	TGCAGCGTTGCGCCACTAGCGGGGAGACAAGAGACCCAGTACTTC	CSVAPLAGRQETQYF
.	TRBD1	13	TRBJ2-4	TRBV4-1	TGCGCCAGCAGCCAAACACAGGGGAATATTCAGTACTTC	CASSQTQGNIQYF
.	TRBD1	16	TRBJ1-4	TRBV29-1	TGCAGCGCCGTGGGGACAGGGGGCTCAACTAATGAAAAACTGTTTTTT	CSAVGTGGSTNEKLFF
.	.	14	TRBJ2-3	TRBV4-1	TGCGCCAGCAGCCAAGTAGACCTTACTGATACGCAGTATTTT	CASSQVDLTDTQYF
.	.	14	TRBJ2-4	TRBV9	TGTGCCAGCAGCGTAAGGGAAAGCAAAAACATTCAGTACTTC	CASSVRESKNIQYF
few	.	13	TRBJ1-1	TRBV5-1	TGCGCCAGCAGCAGGGGAAGGGTCACTGAAGCTTTCTTT	CASSRGRVTEAFF
.	.	14	TRBJ2-7	TRBV7-2	TGTGCCAGCAGCTTGGGGCTTGGACTCTACGAGCAGTACTTC	CASSLGLGLYEQYF
.	TRBD2	15	TRBJ2-5	TRBV5-1	TGCGCCAGCAGCCCCGGGGGGGCCATGGCAGAGACCCAGTACTTC	CASSPGGAMAETQYF
few	.	15	TRBJ2-2	TRBV4-3	TGCGCCAGCAGCCGGATCGGGGGTTCCGCCGGGGAGCTGTTTTTT	CASSRIGGSAGELFF
.	.	14	TRBJ2-7	TRBV6-1	TGTGCCAGCGTATATGCGGACACCACCTACGAGCAGTACTTC	CASVYADTTYEQYF
few	.	15	TRBJ2-1	TRBV7-9	TGTGCCAGCAGCTTAATAGTAGGGGCTCATGGTGAGCAGTTCTTC	CASSLIVGAHGEQFF
.	TRBD1	14	TRBJ1-1	TRBV6-1	TGTGCCAGCAGTGAGGGCAGGGGGCTCACTGAAGCTTTCTTT	CASSEGRGLTEAFF
.	TRBD2	14	TRBJ2-5	TRBV6-1	TGTGCCAGTCGTAGCGGGGCGCGGGTTGAGACCCAGTACTTC	CASRSGARVETQYF
.	TRBD2	16	TRBJ2-1	TRBV18	TGTGCCAGCTCACCAGTTGGCGGGAGAACCTACAATGAGCAGTTCTTC	CASSPVGGRTYNEQFF
.	.	13	TRBJ2-7	TRBV6-6	TGTGCCAGCAGTCATACGGGGGACTACGAGCAGTACTTC	CASSHTGDYEQYF
.	.	12	TRBJ2-7	TRBV2	TGTGCCAGCGTTGGGACAAACTACGAGCAGTACTTC	CASVGTNYEQYF
few	.	16	TRBJ2-7	TRBV7-2	TGTGCCATATCTAATCTTGAGTACCTTTCCCCCTACGAGCAGTACTTC	CAISNLEYLSPYEQYF
few	TRBD1	15	TRBJ2-3	TRBV20-1	TGCAGTGCTAGAGTTCGCAGGGGGAACACAGATACGCAGTATTTT	CSARVRRGNTDTQYF
.	TRBD1	15	TRBJ2-7	TRBV7-9	TGTGCCAGCAGCGTTCCGGGACAGGGCATCTACGAGCAGTACTTC	CASSVPGQGIYEQYF
.	.	16	TRBJ1-2	TRBV11-2	TGTGCCAGCAGCCCGATACGGTCAGATACGTGGCGCGGCTACACCTTC	CASSPIRSDTWRGYTF
.	.	13	TRBJ2-1	TRBV4-2	TGTGCCAGCAGCCCGACGGCGGTAGATGAGCAGTTCTTC	CASSPTAVDEQFF
.	.	13	TRBJ2-2	TRBV20-1	TGCAGTGCTAGGCCCCCGAACACCGGGGCGCTGTTTTTT	CSARPPNTGALFF
.	.	12	TRBJ1-4	TRBV12-5	TGTGCTAGTGGTTTGGTACGCGAAAAACTGTTTTTT	CASGLVREKLFF
many	TRBD2	17	TRBJ2-3	TRBV3-1	TGTGCCAGCAGCCCCACGACTTCTAGCGGATTCACAGATACGCAGTATTTT	CASSPTTSSGFTDTQYF
.	.	12	TRBJ1-2	TRBV18	TGTGCCAGCTCACGCGACAAGGATGGCTACACCTTC	CASSRDKDGYTF
many	.	16	TRBJ2-6	TRBV7-2	TGTGCCAGCAGCTTAGCGCTGGGTTCTGGGGCCAACGTCCTGACTTTC	CASSLALGSGANVLTF
few	.	11	TRBJ2-7	TRBV12-3/TRBV12-4	TGTGCCAGCAGTTTCAAACACGAGCAGTACTTC	CASSFKHEQYF
.	.	16	TRBJ2-3	TRBV28	TGTGCCAGCAGTTTTGGCGGGGCTTCGTGGACAGATACGCAGTATTTT	CASSFGGASWTDTQYF
.	.	15	TRBJ1-3	TRBV6-5	TGTGCCAGCAGTTACTCAGGGGGGATTGGAAACACCATATATTTT	CASSYSGGIGNTIYF
.	TRBD1	18	TRBJ1-2	TRBV11-2	TGTGCCAGCAGCTCCCACATGGACAGGGGCCGCCCTAACTATGGCTACACCTTC	CASSSHMDRGRPNYGYTF
few	TRBD1	14	TRBJ1-2	TRBV29-1	TGCAGCGCCTTCAACGGGACAGCAAAGTATGGCTACACCTTC	CSAFNGTAKYGYTF
few	.	16	TRBJ1-1	TRBV5-1	TGCGCCAGCAGCTTTTTTGGGGATTTGGGGAACACTGAAGCTTTCTTT	CASSFFGDLGNTEAFF
few	TRBD1	18	TRBJ2-7	TRBV7-9	TGTGCCAGCAGCCTGACTAGGGACAGGGCCTATAACTCCTACGAGCAGTACTTC	CASSLTRDRAYNSYEQYF